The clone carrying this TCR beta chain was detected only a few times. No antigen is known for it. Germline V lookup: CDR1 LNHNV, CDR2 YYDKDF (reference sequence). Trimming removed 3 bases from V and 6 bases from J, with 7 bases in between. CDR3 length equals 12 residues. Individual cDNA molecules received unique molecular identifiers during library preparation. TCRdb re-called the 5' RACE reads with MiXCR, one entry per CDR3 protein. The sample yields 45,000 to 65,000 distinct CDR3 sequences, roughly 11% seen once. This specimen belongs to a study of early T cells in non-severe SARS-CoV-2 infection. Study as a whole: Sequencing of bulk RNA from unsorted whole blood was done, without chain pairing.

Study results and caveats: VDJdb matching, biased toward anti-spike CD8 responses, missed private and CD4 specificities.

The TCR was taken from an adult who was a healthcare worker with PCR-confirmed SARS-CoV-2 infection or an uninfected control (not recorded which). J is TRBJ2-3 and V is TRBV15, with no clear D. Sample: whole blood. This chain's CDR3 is CATSRLADTQYF. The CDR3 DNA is TGTGCCACCAGCAGGTTGGCGGATACGCAGTATTTT. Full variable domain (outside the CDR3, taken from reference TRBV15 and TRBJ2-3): DAMVIQNPRYQVTQFGKPVTLSCSQTLNHNVMYWYQQKSSQAPKLLFHYYDKDFNNEADTPDNFQSRRPNTSFCFLDIRSPGLGDTAMYLCATSRLADTQYFGPGTRLTVL.